A single sample is the source of the 5 T cell receptor beta chains below, sequenced in a study of shared T cell receptors in the human thymus. Produced via immunoSEQ multiplex PCR; TCRdb's table is partial and in-frame only. The data contain some 660,000 clones, approximately 87% of them singletons. The sample also formed part of further work on human thymus T cells.

Sequencing was done on a sample of thymocytes. These TCRs come from a boy in the first two years of life with a congenital heart defect.

The CDR3 bases are TGTGCCTGGAGTGACCAGGGGGAGAGTCAGCCCCAGCATTTT. Its protein is CAWSDQGESQPQHF. J is TRBJ1-5 and V is TRBV30, with TRBD1 identical over 7 bases. The CDR3 runs 14 residues. Germline-derived CDR1 and CDR2 are GTSNPN and SVGIG (reference sequence). The ends lost 1 base at V and 6 bases at J; junction bases unmatched: 6.

The chain has TRBV5-1 and TRBJ2-7; TRBD2 matches 9 bases. The CDR3 is made up of 18 amino acids. Germline values: CDR1 SGHRS, CDR2 YFSETQ. The V gene end was trimmed by 1 base and the J gene end by 3 bases; junction bases not matched to a gene: 14. CDR3 region: CASSLRGSGGGILYEQYF. CDR3 bases: TGCGCCAGCAGCTTGAGGGGTAGCGGGGGTGGAATTCTCTACGAGCAGTACTTC.

The CDR3 DNA follows: TGCGCCAGCAGCCTACTAGGTGGCTCCTACAATGAGCAGTTCTTC. This translates into CASSLLGGSYNEQFF. The V call is TRBV5-1, the J call TRBJ2-1; perhaps TRBD2 as D (5 bases). Germline CDR1 reads SGHRS; CDR2 reads YFSETQ. The CDR3 extends over 15 amino acids. The V and J ends lost 4 bases and 0 bases respectively, with 11 bases between them. The full variable domain, with the rest looked up from reference TRBV5-1 and TRBJ2-1, is KAGVTQTPRYLIKTRGQQVTLSCSPISGHRSVSWYQQTPGQGLQFLFEYFSETQRNKGNFPGRFSGRQFSNSRSEMNVSTLELGDSALYLCASSLLGGSYNEQFFGPGTRLTVL.

This sequence joins TRBV5-6 and TRBJ1-6, with D uncertain. From germline, CDR1 is SGHDT and CDR2 YYEEEE. CDR3 length: 13 amino acids. V lost 0 bases to trimming and J lost 9 bases, with 7 bases between them. In nucleotides, the CDR3 is TGTGCCAGCAGCTTGGTCTTTCGTTCACCCCTCCACTTT. Its translation: CASSLVFRSPLHF.

The chain carries TRBV2 and TRBJ2-1; D may be TRBD1 (5 bases). The germline V gene encodes CDR1 SNHLY and CDR2 FYNNEI. CDR3 length: 15 amino acids. V lost 5 bases and J lost 6, with 17 bases in between. Written as DNA, the CDR3 is TGTGCCAGCAGTCTCCGGACAACGAGGATCAATGAGCAGTTCTTC. As protein: CASSLRTTRINEQFF.